This T cell receptor beta chain was identified in a study of CD4+ T cells in melanoma. Sequencing was performed with immunoSEQ multiplex PCR; in TCRdb, only in-frame clones are kept and a portion is missing. The sample comprises about 8,800 clones, 70% to 75% of which are singletons, and approximately 24% rests with the top ten. V dropped 7 bases and J dropped 0 bases, with 18 bases sitting between them. The CDR3 loop spans 16 amino acids. Germline assignment: CDR1 SNHLY and CDR2 FYNNEI. Study-level findings and limits: In melanoma, neoantigen-specific CD4+ T cells reportedly differed in differentiation state. CD8+ T cell, macrophage and B cell function reportedly correlated with neoantigen-specific CD4+ T cells.

This clone has a handful of counts. What it recognizes is unknown. This clonotype was sampled from a human donor with melanoma. The rearrangement links TRBV2 to TRBJ1-1, with a weak D call TRBD1 (6 bases). Sequencing was done on a sample of cells from a culture (not recorded whether cultured in vitro). CDR3 loop: CASTLQGGLMNTEAFF. CDR3 bases: TGTGCCAGCACTTTACAGGGAGGCCTCATGAACACTGAAGCTTTCTTT.